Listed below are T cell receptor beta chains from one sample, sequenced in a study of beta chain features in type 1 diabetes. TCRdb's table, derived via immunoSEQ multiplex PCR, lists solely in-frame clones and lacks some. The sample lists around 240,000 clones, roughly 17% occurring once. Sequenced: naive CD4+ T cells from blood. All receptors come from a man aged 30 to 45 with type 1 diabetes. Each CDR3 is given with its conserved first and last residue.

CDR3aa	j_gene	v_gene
CASSVGGTSDYEQYF	TRBJ2-7	TRBV9
CASSQDLMRFGRGTSAFF	TRBJ1-1	TRBV4-3
CSVYRTEGGYTF	TRBJ1-2	TRBV29-1
CSVFHEKLFF	TRBJ1-4	TRBV29-1
CASSLGRGHYNEQFF	TRBJ2-1	TRBV27
CAWSVFQQNQPQHF	TRBJ1-5	TRBV30
CASSLAGTVSTDTQYF	TRBJ2-3	TRBV7-9
CASSPRGGGTEAFF	TRBJ1-1	TRBV7-9
CASSEYYRGNEQYF	TRBJ2-7	TRBV25-1
CASSLGTAANYGYTF	TRBJ1-2	TRBV28
CASSFVTSGTDTQYF	TRBJ2-3	TRBV7-2
CAWCPASTDTQYF	TRBJ2-3	TRBV28
CSVTSHRGSGSREKLFF	TRBJ1-4	TRBV29-1
CASSPGQGTAQETQYF	TRBJ2-5	TRBV7-9
CSVVASYEQYF	TRBJ2-7	TRBV29-1
CAIREQGATEAFF	TRBJ1-1	TRBV7-9
CSAEGQGRDEQFF	TRBJ2-1	TRBV29-1
CSVRRSGNTEAFF	TRBJ1-1	TRBV29-1